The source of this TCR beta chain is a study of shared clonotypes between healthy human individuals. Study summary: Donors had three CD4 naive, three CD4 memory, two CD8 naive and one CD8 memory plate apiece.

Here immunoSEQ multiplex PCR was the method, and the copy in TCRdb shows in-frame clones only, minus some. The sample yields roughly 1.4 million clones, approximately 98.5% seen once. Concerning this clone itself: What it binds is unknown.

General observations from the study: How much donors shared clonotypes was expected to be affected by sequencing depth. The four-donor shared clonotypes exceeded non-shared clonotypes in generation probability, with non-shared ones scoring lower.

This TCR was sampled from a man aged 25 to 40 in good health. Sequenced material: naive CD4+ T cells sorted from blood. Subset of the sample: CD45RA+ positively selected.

The DNA of the CDR3 is TGTGCCAGCAGCTTACTAGCGGAATACACAGATACGCAGTATTTT. This gives the protein CASSLLAEYTDTQYF. V usage is TRBV7-9 and J usage is TRBJ2-3; the match to TRBD2 covers 7 bases. The CDR3 runs 15 residues. Per the germline V gene, CDR1 is SEHNR and CDR2 is FQNEAQ (reference sequence). V dropped 2 bases and J dropped 2; count of bases not matched to a gene: 4. Combining the CDR3 with reference TRBV7-9 and TRBJ2-3 gives the whole variable domain DTGVSQNPRHKITKRGQNVTFRCDPISEHNRLYWYRQTLGQGPEFLTYFQNEAQLEKSRLLSDRFSAERPKGSFSTLEIQRTEQGDSAMYLCASSLLAEYTDTQYFGPGTRLTVL.